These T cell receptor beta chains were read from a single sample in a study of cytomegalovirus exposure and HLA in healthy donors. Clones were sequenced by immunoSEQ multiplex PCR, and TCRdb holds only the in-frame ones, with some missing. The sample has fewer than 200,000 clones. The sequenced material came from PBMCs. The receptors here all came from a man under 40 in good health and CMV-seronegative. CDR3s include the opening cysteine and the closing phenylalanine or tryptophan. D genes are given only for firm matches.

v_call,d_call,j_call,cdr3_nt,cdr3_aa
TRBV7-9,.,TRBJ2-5,TGTGCCAGCAGCCCCCACGTAGAAGGGAGAGAGACCCAGTACTTC,CASSPHVEGRETQYF
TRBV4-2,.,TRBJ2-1,TGTGCCAGCAGCCAAGAAGTTAACGGGAATGGGGAAGGTGAGCAGTTCTTC,CASSQEVNGNGEGEQFF
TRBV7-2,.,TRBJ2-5,TGTGCCAGCAGCTTCACCCGGGGGAGAGAGACCCAGTACTTC,CASSFTRGRETQYF
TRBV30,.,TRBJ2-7,TGTGCCTGGGCATACGGGGGAACGACCTACGAGCAGTACTTC,CAWAYGGTTYEQYF
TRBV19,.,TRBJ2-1,TGTGCCAGTATGTCGGGGTTCGGGAATGAGCAGTTCTTC,CASMSGFGNEQFF
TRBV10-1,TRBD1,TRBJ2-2,TGCGCCAGCAAAGCGGGACAGGGAGGTACCGGGGAGCTGTTTTTT,CASKAGQGGTGELFF
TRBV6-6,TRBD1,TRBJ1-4,TGTGCCAGCAGCCTGGGACAGGGTGATGAAAAACTGTTTTTT,CASSLGQGDEKLFF
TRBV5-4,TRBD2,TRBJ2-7,TGTGCCAGCAGCCCGGCTAGCGGGGGCTCCTACGAGCAGTACTTC,CASSPASGGSYEQYF
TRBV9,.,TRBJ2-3,TGTGCCAGCAGCGTACTGATGGCCACAGATACGCAGTATTTT,CASSVLMATDTQYF
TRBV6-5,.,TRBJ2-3,TGTGCCAGCAGCAGGGTGTCCGGCACAGATACGCAGTATTTT,CASSRVSGTDTQYF
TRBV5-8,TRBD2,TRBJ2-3,TGTGCCAGCAGCTTGGGAGCGGGGGTGAGCGGCACAGATACGCAGTATTTT,CASSLGAGVSGTDTQYF
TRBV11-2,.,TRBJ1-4,TGTGCCAGCAGCTTGGGGGGGCTGGGTATACTTGAAAAACTGTTTTTT,CASSLGGLGILEKLFF
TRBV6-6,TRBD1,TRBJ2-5,TGTGCCAGCATGGGTCCGGGACAGGGGGCCGAGACCCAGTACTTC,CASMGPGQGAETQYF
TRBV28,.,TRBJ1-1,TGTGCCAGCAGTGCGAACACAGCATCCGCGGGGGGCACTGAAGCTTTCTTT,CASSANTASAGGTEAFF
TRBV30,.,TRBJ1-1,TGTGCCTGGGGGTGGGGGGGAAACACTGAAGCTTTCTTT,CAWGWGGNTEAFF
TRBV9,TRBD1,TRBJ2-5,TGTGCCAGCAGCACACGACAGGGAGAGACCCAGTACTTC,CASSTRQGETQYF
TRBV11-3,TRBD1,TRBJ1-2,TGTGCCAGCAGCTTAGCCAGGGGGCAAGGCTACACCTTC,CASSLARGQGYTF
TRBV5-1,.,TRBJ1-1,TGCGCCAGCAGCTTGGTGGACACGAACACTGAAGCTTTCTTT,CASSLVDTNTEAFF
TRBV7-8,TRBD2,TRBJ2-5,TGTGCCAGCAGCTTAGGTGCTAGCGGGGGCCTGAGGACCCAGTACTTC,CASSLGASGGLRTQYF
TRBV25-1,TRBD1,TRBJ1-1,TGTGCCAGTCGGGACAGCGGGAACACTGAAGCTTTCTTT,CASRDSGNTEAFF
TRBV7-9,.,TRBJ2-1,TGTGCCACGCCGGGGGACAATGAGCAGTTCTTC,CATPGDNEQFF